This T cell receptor beta chain appears in the sequencing data of a study of blood T cell repertoires in COVID-19. Study-level information: From the United States, Italy and Spain came samples of acute and convalescent COVID-19. PBMCs, B-cell-depleted T cells, or T cells were the source of the cDNA or gDNA that made up the material.

Germline trimming cut 4 bases from V and 6 bases from J; bases unmatched to any gene: 10. CDR1 is LGHDT, CDR2 YNNKEL, per germline (reference sequence). This CDR3 comprises 17 residues. Libraries were prepared by immunoSEQ multiplex PCR; TCRdb keeps only in-frame clonotypes and omits some of them. The table includes about 210,000 clones, approximately 82% detected once. This clonotype was sampled from a woman in her thirties or forties with acute or convalescent COVID-19. Sequencing used peripheral blood. The chain links TRBV3-1 (or the pseudogene TRBV3-2) to TRBJ2-3, with TRBD2 matching 13 bases. The CDR3 loop is CASSPPPLAGGPDTQYF. CDR3 DNA: TGTGCCAGCAGCCCACCCCCACTAGCGGGGGGGCCCGATACGCAGTATTTT.